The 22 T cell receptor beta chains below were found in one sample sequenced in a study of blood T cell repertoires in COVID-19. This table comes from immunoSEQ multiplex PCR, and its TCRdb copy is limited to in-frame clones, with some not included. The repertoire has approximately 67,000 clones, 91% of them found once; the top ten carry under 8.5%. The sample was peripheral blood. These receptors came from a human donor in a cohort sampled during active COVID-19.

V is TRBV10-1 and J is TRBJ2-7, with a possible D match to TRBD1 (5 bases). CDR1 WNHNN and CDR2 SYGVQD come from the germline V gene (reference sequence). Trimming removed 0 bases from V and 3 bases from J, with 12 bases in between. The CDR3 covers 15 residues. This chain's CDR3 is CASSESPRQNYEQYF. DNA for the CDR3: TGCGCCAGCAGTGAGTCACCGCGACAGAACTACGAGCAGTACTTC.

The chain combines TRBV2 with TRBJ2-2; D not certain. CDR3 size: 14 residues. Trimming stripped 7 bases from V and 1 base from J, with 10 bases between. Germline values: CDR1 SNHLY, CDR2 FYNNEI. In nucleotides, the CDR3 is TGTGCCAGCAAAAAGGAGCGGAACACCGGGGAGCTGTTTTTT. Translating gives CASKKERNTGELFF.

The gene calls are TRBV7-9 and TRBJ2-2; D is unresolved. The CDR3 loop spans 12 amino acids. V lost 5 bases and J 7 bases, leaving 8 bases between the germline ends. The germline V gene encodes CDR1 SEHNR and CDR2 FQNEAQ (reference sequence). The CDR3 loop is CASSRHGGELFF. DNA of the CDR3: TGTGCCAGCAGCCGACACGGCGGGGAGCTGTTTTTT.

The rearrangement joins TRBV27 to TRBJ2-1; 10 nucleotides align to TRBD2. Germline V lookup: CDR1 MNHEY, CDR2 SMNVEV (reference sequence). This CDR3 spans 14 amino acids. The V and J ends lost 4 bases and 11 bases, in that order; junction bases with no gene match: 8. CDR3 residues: CASSSGLATTKQFF. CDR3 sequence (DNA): TGTGCCAGCAGTTCGGGACTAGCGACGACGAAGCAGTTCTTC.

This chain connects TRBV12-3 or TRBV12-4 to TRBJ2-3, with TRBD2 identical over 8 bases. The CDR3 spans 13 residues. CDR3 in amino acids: CASGGAFTDTQYF. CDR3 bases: TGTGCGTCGGGGGGGGCCTTCACAGATACGCAGTATTTT.

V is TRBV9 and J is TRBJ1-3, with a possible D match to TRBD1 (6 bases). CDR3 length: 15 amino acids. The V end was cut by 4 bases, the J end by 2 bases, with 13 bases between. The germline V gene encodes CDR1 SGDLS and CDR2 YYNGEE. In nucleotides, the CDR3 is TGTGCCAGCAGCTCTCGTACAGGGACTGGAAACACCATATATTTT. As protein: CASSSRTGTGNTIYF. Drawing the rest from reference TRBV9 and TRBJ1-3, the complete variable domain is DSGVTQTPKHLITATGQRVTLRCSPRSGDLSVYWYQQSLDQGLQFLIQYYNGEERAKGNILERFSAQQFPDLHSELNLSSLELGDSALYFCASSSRTGTGNTIYFGEGSWLTVV.

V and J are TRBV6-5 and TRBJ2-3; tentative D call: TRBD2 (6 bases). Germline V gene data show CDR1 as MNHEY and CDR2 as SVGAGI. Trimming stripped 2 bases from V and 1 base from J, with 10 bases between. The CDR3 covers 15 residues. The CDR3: CASSYEASGTDTQYF. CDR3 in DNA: TGTGCCAGCAGTTACGAGGCTAGCGGCACAGATACGCAGTATTTT.

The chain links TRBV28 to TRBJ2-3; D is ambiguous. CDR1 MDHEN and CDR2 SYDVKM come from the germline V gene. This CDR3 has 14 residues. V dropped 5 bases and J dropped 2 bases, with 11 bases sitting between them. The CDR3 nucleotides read TGTGCCAGCAGTCCCCGGGTAACCACAGATACGCAGTATTTT. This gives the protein CASSPRVTTDTQYF.

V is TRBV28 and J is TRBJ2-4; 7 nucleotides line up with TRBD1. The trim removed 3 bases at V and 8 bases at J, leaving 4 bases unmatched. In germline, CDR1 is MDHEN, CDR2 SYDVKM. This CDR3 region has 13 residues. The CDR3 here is CASSFRGQDIQYF. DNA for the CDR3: TGTGCCAGCAGTTTTAGGGGGCAGGACATTCAGTACTTC.

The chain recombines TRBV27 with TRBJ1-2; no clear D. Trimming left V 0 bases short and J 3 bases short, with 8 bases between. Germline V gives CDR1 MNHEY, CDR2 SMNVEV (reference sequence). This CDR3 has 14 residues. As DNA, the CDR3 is TGTGCCAGCAGTTTATCTGGCAGATACTATGGCTACACCTTC. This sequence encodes CASSLSGRYYGYTF.

The CDR3 reads CASSYSLQGADNSPLHF. CDR3 in DNA: TGTGCCAGCAGTTACTCCCTACAGGGGGCGGATAATTCACCCCTCCACTTT. The rearrangement links TRBV6-2 or TRBV6-3 to TRBJ1-6; TRBD1 matches 9 bases. V was clipped by 0 bases and J by 5 bases; unmatched bases: 5. The CDR3 is 17 residues long. CDR1 and CDR2 from the germline V gene are MNHEY and SVGEGT.

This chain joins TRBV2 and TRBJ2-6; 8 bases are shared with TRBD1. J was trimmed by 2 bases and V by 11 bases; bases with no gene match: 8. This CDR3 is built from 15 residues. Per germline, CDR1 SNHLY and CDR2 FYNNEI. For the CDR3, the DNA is TGTGCCGGAAATACACAGGGGGCTGGGGCCAACGTCCTGACTTTC. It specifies CAGNTQGAGANVLTF.

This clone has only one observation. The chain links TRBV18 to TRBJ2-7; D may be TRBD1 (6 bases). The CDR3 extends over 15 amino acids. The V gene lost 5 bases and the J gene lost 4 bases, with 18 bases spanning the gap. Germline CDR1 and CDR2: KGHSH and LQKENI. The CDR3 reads CASSTYSGTIYEQYF. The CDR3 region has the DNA TGTGCCAGCTCAACCTACTCCGGGACAATTTACGAGCAGTACTTC.

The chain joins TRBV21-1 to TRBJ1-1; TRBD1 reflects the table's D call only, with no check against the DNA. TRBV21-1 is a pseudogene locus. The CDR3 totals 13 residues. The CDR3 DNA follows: TGTGCCGGGCCGGGACAGGGGGCGACTGAAGCTTTCTTT. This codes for CAGPGQGATEAFF.

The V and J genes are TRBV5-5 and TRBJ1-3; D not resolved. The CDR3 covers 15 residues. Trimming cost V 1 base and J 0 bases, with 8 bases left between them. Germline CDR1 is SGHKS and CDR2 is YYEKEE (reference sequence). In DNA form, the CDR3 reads TGTGCCAGCAGCTTGTTGGTCAGCTCTGGAAACACCATATATTTT. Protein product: CASSLLVSSGNTIYF.

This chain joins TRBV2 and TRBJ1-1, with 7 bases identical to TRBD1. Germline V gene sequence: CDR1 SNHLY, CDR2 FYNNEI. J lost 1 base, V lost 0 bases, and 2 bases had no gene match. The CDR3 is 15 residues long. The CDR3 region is CASSEARTGNTEAFF. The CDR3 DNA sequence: TGTGCCAGCAGTGAAGCGAGGACAGGGAACACTGAAGCTTTCTTT.

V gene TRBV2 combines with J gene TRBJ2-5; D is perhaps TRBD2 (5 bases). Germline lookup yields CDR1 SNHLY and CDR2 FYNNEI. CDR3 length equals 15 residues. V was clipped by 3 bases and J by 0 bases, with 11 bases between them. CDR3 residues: CASSDSADDQETQYF. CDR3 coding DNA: TGTGCCAGCAGTGACTCAGCGGATGACCAAGAGACCCAGTACTTC.

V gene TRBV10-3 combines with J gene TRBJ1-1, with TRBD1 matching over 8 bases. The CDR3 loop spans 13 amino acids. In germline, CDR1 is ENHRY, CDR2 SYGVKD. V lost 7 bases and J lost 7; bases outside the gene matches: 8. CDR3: CAINGQGAGEAFF. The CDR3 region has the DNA TGTGCCATCAATGGGCAGGGGGCTGGTGAAGCTTTCTTT.

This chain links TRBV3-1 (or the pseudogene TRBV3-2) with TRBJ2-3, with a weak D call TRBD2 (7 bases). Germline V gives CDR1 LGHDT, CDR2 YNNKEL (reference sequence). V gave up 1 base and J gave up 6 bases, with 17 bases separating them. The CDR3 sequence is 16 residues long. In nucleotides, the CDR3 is TGTGCCAGCAGCCAAGCGAGTGGCGGGGGCGTGGATACGCAGTATTTT. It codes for CASSQASGGGVDTQYF.

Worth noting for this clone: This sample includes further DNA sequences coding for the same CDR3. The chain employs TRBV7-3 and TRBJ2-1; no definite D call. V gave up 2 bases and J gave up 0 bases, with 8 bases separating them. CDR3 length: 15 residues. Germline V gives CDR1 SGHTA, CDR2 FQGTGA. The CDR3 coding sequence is TGTGCCAGCAGCTTAGCGAAGAGCTCCTACAATGAGCAGTTCTTC. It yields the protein CASSLAKSSYNEQFF.

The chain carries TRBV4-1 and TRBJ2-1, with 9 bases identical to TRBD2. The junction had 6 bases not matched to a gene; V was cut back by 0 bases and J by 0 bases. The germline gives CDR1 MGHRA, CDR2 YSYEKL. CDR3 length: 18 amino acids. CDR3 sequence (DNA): TGCGCCAGCAGCCAAGATCAGGGACTAGCTAGCTCCTACAATGAGCAGTTCTTC. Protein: CASSQDQGLASSYNEQFF.

The CDR3 loop reads CASSFPGGATGEQYF. The CDR3 DNA is TGTGCCAGCAGCTTCCCCGGGGGGGCTACAGGCGAGCAGTACTTC. This rearrangement joins TRBV11-2 to TRBJ2-7, with 8 bases aligning to TRBD2. Germline CDR1 and CDR2: SGHAT and FQNNGV. Unmatched junction bases numbered 10, after V lost 3 bases and J lost 6 bases. The CDR3 spans 15 residues.